The 18 T cell receptor beta chains presented below share a single source sample, sequenced in a study of blood T cells in healthy people across ages. A second 7 to 11 cycle PCR used barcoded and J-beta primers. MiXCR, run by TCRdb on the 5' RACE reads, gives a single entry per CDR3 protein. The sample holds about 730,000 distinct CDR3 sequences, 35% to 45% seen once. Sequencing used blood. Every receptor here comes from a woman aged 55-70 years in good health.

The chain combines TRBV29-1 with TRBJ1-1; D is unclear. This CDR3 spans 12 amino acids. V was shortened by 7 bases and J by 7 bases, with 16 bases between the two germline ends. Germline values: CDR1 SQVTM, CDR2 ANQGSEA. CDR3 nucleotide sequence: TGCAGCGGGAGGTCGGCAGCCGATGAAGCTTTCTTT. It translates to CSGRSAADEAFF.

Comments on this clonotype: This may come from a read error, since a much larger clone is one base off. The chain joins TRBV7-2 to TRBJ2-2, with 9 bases matching TRBD1. The CDR3 consists of 16 residues. Germline trimming cut 3 bases from V and 6 bases from J; bases unmatched to any gene: 8. Germline V lookup: CDR1 SGHTA, CDR2 FQGNSA. The CDR3 DNA reads as TGTGCCAGCAGCTTTCTGACAGGGGGAAACCCCGGGGAGCTGTTTTTT. Amino acids: CASSFLTGGNPGELFF.

This clonotype was counted between two and nine times. CDR3 coding DNA: TGCAGTGCTAGAGAAGCCGGGACAAATAGCAATCAGCCCCAGCATTTT. It codes for CSAREAGTNSNQPQHF. V gene TRBV20-1 combines with J gene TRBJ1-5; possible D gene TRBD1, 6 bases. Trimming shortened V by 0 bases and J by 0 bases, and 12 bases separated the two germline ends. The germline gives CDR1 DFQATT, CDR2 SNEGSKA (reference sequence). The CDR3 loop spans 16 amino acids.

This clonotype showed up just a few times. This chain connects TRBV6-2 or TRBV6-3 to TRBJ2-4; no clear D gene. The CDR3 extends over 18 amino acids. Trimming left V 2 bases short and J 0 bases short, with 17 bases between. CDR1 MNHEY and CDR2 SVGEGT come from the germline V gene. In DNA, the CDR3 is TGTGCCAGCAGTTACCTCCGCACCTCTCTCATAGCCAAAAACATTCAGTACTTC. Its protein product is CASSYLRTSLIAKNIQYF.

This clonotype was picked up a small number of times. The V and J genes are TRBV2 and TRBJ1-6; no firm D call. The CDR3 has 15 residues. V shed 4 bases and J shed 0 bases, with 7 bases lying between them. Germline loops: CDR1 SNHLY, CDR2 FYNNEI. The CDR3 here is CASSGMSSYNSPLHF. The DNA for the CDR3 is TGTGCCAGCAGTGGGATGAGCTCCTATAATTCACCCCTCCACTTT. Looking up the rest from reference TRBV2 and TRBJ1-6 gives the full variable domain: EPEVTQTPSHQVTQMGQEVILRCVPISNHLYFYWYRQILGQKVEFLVSFYNNEISEKSEIFDDQFSVERPDGSNFTLKIRSTKLEDSAMYFCASSGMSSYNSPLHFGNGTRLTVT.

This sequence joins TRBV12-5 and TRBJ2-3; a possible D gene is TRBD2 (5 bases). The CDR3 is made up of 16 amino acids. V dropped 6 bases and J dropped 5 bases, with 21 bases sitting between them. Germline-derived CDR1 and CDR2 are LGHNT and FRNRAP. CDR3 loop: CASGSSYAFGGDTQYF. The DNA of the CDR3 is TGTGCTAGTGGCTCCAGCTACGCGTTTGGAGGAGATACGCAGTATTTT.

The CDR3 is CAGCREYADTQYF. In DNA form, the CDR3 reads TGTGCCGGCTGTCGGGAATACGCAGATACGCAGTATTTT. The chain has TRBV6-5 and TRBJ2-3; D may be TRBD2 (5 bases). V dropped 11 bases and J dropped 4 bases, with 16 bases sitting between them. This CDR3 is 13 amino acids long. Germline V gene sequence: CDR1 MNHEY, CDR2 SVGAGI.

The V gene is TRBV7-9, the J gene TRBJ2-5; D uncertain. V shed 2 bases and J shed 4 bases, with 5 bases lying between them. Germline CDR1 and CDR2: SEHNR and FQNEAQ (reference sequence). The length of the CDR3 is 12 residues. The CDR3 coding sequence is TGTGCCAGCAGCTTAATGGCAGAGACCCAGTACTTC. This sequence encodes CASSLMAETQYF.

This chain links TRBV28 with TRBJ1-6; a weak D match, TRBD1 (6 bases). The CDR3 runs to 14 residues. V shed 5 bases and J shed 6 bases, with 11 bases lying between them. From germline, CDR1 is MDHEN and CDR2 SYDVKM. The CDR3 loop is CASSPDRFNSPLHF. The CDR3 bases are TGTGCCAGCAGTCCCGACAGGTTTAATTCACCCCTCCACTTT.

Note on this clonotype: A much larger clone lies one base from this, so it may be a read error. The rearrangement uses TRBV7-7 and TRBJ2-1; D possibly matches TRBD1 or TRBD2 (6 bases each). V gave up 5 bases and J gave up 6 bases, with 14 bases separating them. This CDR3 region has 14 residues. CDR1 is SSHAT, CDR2 FNYEAQ, per germline (reference sequence). The CDR3 DNA reads TGTGCCAGCAGCCGACTAGAGGACAGCAATGAGCAGTTCTTC. Residues: CASSRLEDSNEQFF. The variable domain in full, completed from reference TRBV7-7 and TRBJ2-1, reads GAGVSQSPRYKVTKRGQDVTLRCDPISSHATLYWYQQALGQGPEFLTYFNYEAQPDKSGLPSDRFSAERPEGSISTLTIQRTEQRDSAMYRCASSRLEDSNEQFFGPGTRLTVL.

The gene calls are TRBV12-3 or TRBV12-4 and TRBJ2-1; the D call may be TRBD1 or TRBD2 (5 bases each). The CDR3 covers 13 residues. Trimming took 1 base from V and 8 from J, leaving 9 bases between them. The chain's CDR3 is CASSLERGHEQFF. CDR3 coding DNA: TGTGCCAGCAGTTTAGAAAGGGGACATGAGCAGTTCTTC.

This clonotype was picked up a small number of times. This chain connects TRBV6-8 to TRBJ2-1, with a tentative D call TRBD2 (6 bases). CDR1 and CDR2 (germline): MNHGY, SAAAGT. This CDR3 is built from 15 residues. V was cut by 0 bases and J by 8 bases, with 14 bases left in between. The CDR3 spells CASSYSRETLDEQFF. In DNA, the CDR3 is TGTGCCAGCAGTTACTCCCGGGAGACTCTGGATGAGCAGTTCTTC.

This clonotype was detected only a few times. This chain's CDR3 is CASSSWSIGGDSPLHF. DNA of the CDR3: TGTGCCAGCAGCTCCTGGAGTATTGGGGGTGACTCACCCCTCCACTTT. This chain uses TRBV3-1 with TRBJ1-6; possible D gene TRBD1, 5 bases. CDR1 is LGHDT, CDR2 YNNKEL, per germline (reference sequence). The ends were cut back, 5 bases at V and 10 bases at J, with 21 bases in the middle. The CDR3 has 16 amino acids.

This chain connects TRBV3-1 to TRBJ1-1, with a possible D match to TRBD1 (6 bases). The CDR3 totals 15 residues. Germline V lookup: CDR1 LGHDT, CDR2 YNNKEL (reference sequence). Trimming stripped 1 base from V and 11 bases from J, with 20 bases between. The CDR3 loop reads CASSQVGGRLRDAFF. The CDR3 DNA reads TGTGCCAGCAGCCAAGTAGGGGGGCGGTTAAGAGATGCTTTCTTT.

J is TRBJ2-1 and V is TRBV20-1, with D tentatively TRBD1 (5 bases). V lost 7 bases and J lost 3, with 7 bases in between. Germline CDR1 reads DFQATT; CDR2 reads SNEGSKA (reference sequence). CDR3 length: 11 amino acids. The CDR3 DNA reads TGCAGTGGGCAGGGCTACAATGAGCAGTTCTTC. Amino acid sequence: CSGQGYNEQFF.

The CDR3: CSADGTSSNRGLRTSYNEQFF. DNA of the CDR3: TGCAGCGCCGACGGGACTAGTTCGAACCGAGGGCTCCGTACCTCCTACAATGAGCAGTTCTTC. The rearrangement links TRBV29-1 to TRBJ2-1, with 8 nucleotides matching TRBD2. The J segment lost 0 bases and the V segment lost 7 bases, leaving 26 bases of the junction unmatched. From germline, CDR1 is SQVTM and CDR2 ANQGSEA. The CDR3 is 21 amino acids.

This chain links TRBV10-3 with TRBJ1-2; D uncertain. The CDR3 spans 15 residues. The germline V gene has CDR1 ENHRY and CDR2 SYGVKD. V gave up 2 bases and J gave up 3 bases, with 13 bases separating them. The CDR3 DNA follows: TGTGCCATCAGTGAGCAAGCATTCGGGGACTATGGCTACACCTTC. Protein sequence: CAISEQAFGDYGYTF.

V and J are TRBV19 and TRBJ2-7; 7 bases align to TRBD1. The germline V gene encodes CDR1 LNHDA and CDR2 SQIVND (reference sequence). The CDR3 is made up of 17 amino acids. V lost 6 bases to trimming and J lost 6 bases; unmatched junction nucleotides: 20. This CDR3 is CASSSTRRGTVPIEQYF. The DNA for the CDR3 is TGTGCCAGTAGCTCAACCCGAAGGGGGACAGTCCCTATCGAGCAGTACTTC.